The sequence of this TCR beta chain was determined in a study of blood T cell repertoires in COVID-19. Across the whole study: Some COVID-19 samples were acute and others convalescent; all came from the United States, Italy and Spain. PBMCs, B-cell-depleted T cells, or T cells provided the cDNA or gDNA that made up the material.

Seattle patient enrollment occurred during active infection, with longitudinal follow-up thereafter. V dropped 4 bases and J dropped 0 bases, with 9 bases sitting between them. This CDR3 is 15 amino acids long. Germline assignment: CDR1 ENHRY and CDR2 SYGVKD. How the authors handled the data: Scientists estimated how many nucleated cells there were by amplifying reference gene primers. Here immunoSEQ multiplex PCR was the method, and the copy in TCRdb shows in-frame clones only, minus some. Clone size and the V and J calls come from that table; the DNA yielded D and trimming. The table lists about 200,000 clones, more than 70% of them singletons, with roughly a sixth in the top ten.

J is TRBJ2-2 and V is TRBV10-3, with D tentatively TRBD1 (5 bases). The source is a man in his forties or fifties with COVID-19, enrolled during active disease. Sequencing was done on a sample of peripheral blood. The CDR3 sequence is CAISVGPPNTGELFF. In DNA, the CDR3 is TGTGCCATCAGTGTGGGGCCGCCGAACACCGGGGAGCTGTTTTTT.